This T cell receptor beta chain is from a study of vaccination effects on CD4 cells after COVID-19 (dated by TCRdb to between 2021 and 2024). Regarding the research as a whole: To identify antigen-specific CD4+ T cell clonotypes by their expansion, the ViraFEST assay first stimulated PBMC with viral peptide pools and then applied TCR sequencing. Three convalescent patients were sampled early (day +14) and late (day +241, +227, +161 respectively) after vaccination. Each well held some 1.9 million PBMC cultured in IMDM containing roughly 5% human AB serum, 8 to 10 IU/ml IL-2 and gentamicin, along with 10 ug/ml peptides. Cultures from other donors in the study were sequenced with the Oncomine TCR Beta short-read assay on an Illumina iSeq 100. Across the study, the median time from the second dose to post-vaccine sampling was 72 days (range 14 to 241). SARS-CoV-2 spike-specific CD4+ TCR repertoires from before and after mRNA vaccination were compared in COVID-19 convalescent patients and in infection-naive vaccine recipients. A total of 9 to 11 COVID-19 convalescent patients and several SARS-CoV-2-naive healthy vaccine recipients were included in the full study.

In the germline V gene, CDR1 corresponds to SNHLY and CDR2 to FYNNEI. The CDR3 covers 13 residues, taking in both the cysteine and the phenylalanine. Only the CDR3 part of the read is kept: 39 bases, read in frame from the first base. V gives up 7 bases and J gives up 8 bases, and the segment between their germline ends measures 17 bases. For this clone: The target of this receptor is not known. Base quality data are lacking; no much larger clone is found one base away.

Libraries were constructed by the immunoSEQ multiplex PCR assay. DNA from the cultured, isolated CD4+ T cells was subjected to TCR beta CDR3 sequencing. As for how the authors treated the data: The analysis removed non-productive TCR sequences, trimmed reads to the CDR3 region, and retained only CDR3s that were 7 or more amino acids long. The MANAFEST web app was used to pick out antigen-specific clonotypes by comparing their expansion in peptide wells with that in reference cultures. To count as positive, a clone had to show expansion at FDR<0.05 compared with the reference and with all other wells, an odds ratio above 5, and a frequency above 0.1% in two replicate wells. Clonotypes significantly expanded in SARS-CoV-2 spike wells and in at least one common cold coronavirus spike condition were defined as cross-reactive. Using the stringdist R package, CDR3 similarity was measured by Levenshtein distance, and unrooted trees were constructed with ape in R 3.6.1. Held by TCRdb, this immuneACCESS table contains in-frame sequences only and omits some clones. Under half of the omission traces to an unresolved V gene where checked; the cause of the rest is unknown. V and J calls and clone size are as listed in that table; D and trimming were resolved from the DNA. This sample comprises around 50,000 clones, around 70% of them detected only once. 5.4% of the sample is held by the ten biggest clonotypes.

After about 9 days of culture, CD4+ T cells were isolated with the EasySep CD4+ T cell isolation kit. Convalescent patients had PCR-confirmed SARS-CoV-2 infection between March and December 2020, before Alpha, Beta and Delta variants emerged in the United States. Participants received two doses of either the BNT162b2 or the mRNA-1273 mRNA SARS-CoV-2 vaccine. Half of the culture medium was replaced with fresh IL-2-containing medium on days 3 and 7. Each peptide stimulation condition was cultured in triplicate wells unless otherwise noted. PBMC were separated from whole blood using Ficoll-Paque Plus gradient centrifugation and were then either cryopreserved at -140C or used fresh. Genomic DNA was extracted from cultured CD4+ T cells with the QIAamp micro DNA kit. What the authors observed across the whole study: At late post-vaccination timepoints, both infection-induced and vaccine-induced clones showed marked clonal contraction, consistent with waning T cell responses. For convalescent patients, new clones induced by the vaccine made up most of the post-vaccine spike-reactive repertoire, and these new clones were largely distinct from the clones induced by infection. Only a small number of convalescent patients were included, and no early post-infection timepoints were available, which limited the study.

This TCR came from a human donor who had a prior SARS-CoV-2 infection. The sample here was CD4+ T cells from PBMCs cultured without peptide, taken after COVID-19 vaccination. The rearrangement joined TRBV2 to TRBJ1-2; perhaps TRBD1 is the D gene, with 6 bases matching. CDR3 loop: CASTGFRGDGYTF. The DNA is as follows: TGTGCCAGCACTGGTTTTAGGGGGGACGGCTACACCTTC.